These 19 T cell receptor beta chains came from one sample sequenced in a study of identical twins. Using its own MiXCR run on the 5' RACE reads, TCRdb lists one record per CDR3 protein. Of about 690,000 distinct CDR3 sequences in the sample, 5.5% to 7.5% were seen once. Sequencing used naive T cells sorted from blood. These receptors all come from a young man in good health.

This clonotype was counted a few times. The chain recombines TRBV7-8 with TRBJ1-2; D uncertain. V lost 1 base and J 2 bases, leaving 23 bases between the germline ends. CDR1 and CDR2 (germline): SGHVS, FQNEAQ. The CDR3 length is 19 residues. The chain's CDR3 is CASSLGKTSEAEENYGYTF. DNA of the CDR3: TGTGCCAGCAGCTTAGGAAAAACATCGGAGGCAGAAGAAAACTATGGCTACACCTTC.

This clonotype was recorded at least ten times. V gene TRBV5-6 combines with J gene TRBJ2-2; D may correspond to TRBD1 or TRBD2 (5 bases each). CDR3 length: 14 amino acids. The V end lost 0 bases, the J end lost 9 bases, and 12 bases lay between the germline ends. Per the germline V gene, CDR1 is SGHDT and CDR2 is YYEEEE. The CDR3, as DNA: TGTGCCAGCAGCTTGGGGGACGGACACCGGGAGCTGTTTTTT. Translated, it gives CASSLGDGHRELFF. Filled out from reference TRBV5-6 and TRBJ2-2, the complete variable domain reads DAGVTQSPTHLIKTRGQQVTLRCSPKSGHDTVSWYQQALGQGPQFIFQYYEEEERQRGNFPDRFSGHQFPNYSSELNVNALLLGDSALYLCASSLGDGHRELFFGEGSRLTVL.

The sample holds a few counts of this clonotype. The J gene is TRBJ1-4, the V gene TRBV7-8; D uncertain. This CDR3 region has 18 residues. V was pared by 3 bases and J by 0 bases, with 17 bases between. CDR1 SGHVS and CDR2 FQNEAQ come from the germline V gene. The CDR3 loop is CASSFWAAQVATNEKLFF. DNA for the CDR3: TGTGCCAGCAGCTTTTGGGCTGCCCAAGTTGCAACTAATGAAAAACTGTTTTTT.

A few counts support this clonotype. V usage is TRBV10-3 and J usage is TRBJ2-4, with D perhaps matching TRBD1 (5 bases). Trimming took off 5 bases at V and 8 bases at J, with 10 bases between the two ends. Germline V gene lookup returns CDR1 ENHRY and CDR2 SYGVKD. The CDR3 consists of 12 residues. Here the CDR3 DNA reads TGTGCCATCAGTCCGGACACGCACATTCAGTACTTC. Protein sequence: CAISPDTHIQYF.

This clonotype was found many times. This rearrangement joins TRBV5-5 to TRBJ2-1; D ambiguous. Trimming took 4 bases from V and 9 from J, leaving 8 bases between them. The germline V gene has CDR1 SGHKS and CDR2 YYEKEE (reference sequence). CDR3 length equals 11 residues. As DNA, the CDR3 is TGTGCCAGCAGCCCTAGAAGTGAGCAGTTCTTC. It yields the protein CASSPRSEQFF.

This clonotype was seen many times. V gene TRBV4-3 combines with J gene TRBJ2-2, with a possible D match to TRBD1 (6 bases). The CDR3 length is 16 residues. Germline V gives CDR1 LGHNA, CDR2 YSLEER. V dropped 0 bases and J dropped 6 bases, with 14 bases sitting between them. The CDR3, as DNA: TGCGCCAGCAGCCAAGATCCGGGGACAAAGGCCGGGGAGCTGTTTTTT. Its translation: CASSQDPGTKAGELFF.

The chain has TRBV12-3 or TRBV12-4 and TRBJ2-3; D not resolved. Trimming pared 3 bases from V and 3 bases from J, leaving 7 bases between. The CDR3 runs 13 residues. CDR3 nucleotide sequence: TGTGCCAGCAGTTTTGTGGCGACAGATACGCAGTATTTT. It yields the protein CASSFVATDTQYF.

This clonotype was detected a few times. This chain joins TRBV6-1 and TRBJ2-5, with 8 bases matching TRBD2. V shed 6 bases, J shed 2 bases, and the junction held 14 bases outside the gene matches. The germline V gene has CDR1 MNHNS and CDR2 SASEGT. The CDR3 contains 17 residues. The DNA for the CDR3 is TGTGCCAGCAGCCTCGACGGGACCGGGGGGGCACAAGAGACCCAGTACTTC. Translation gives CASSLDGTGGAQETQYF.

The table lists this clonotype with many counts. This chain links TRBV12-3 or TRBV12-4 with TRBJ2-6; D may be TRBD1 or TRBD2 (5 bases each). The CDR3 loop spans 16 amino acids. Between the trimmed V and J ends, which lost 5 bases and 0 bases, there was a span of 11 bases. CDR3 protein: CASSAGTLSGANVLTF. CDR3 nucleotides: TGTGCCAGCAGTGCCGGGACCCTCTCTGGGGCCAACGTCCTGACTTTC.

This clonotype appeared a few times. The rearrangement links TRBV9 to TRBJ2-7; 12 bases agree with TRBD2. The CDR3 has 16 amino acids. Germline V gene lookup returns CDR1 SGDLS and CDR2 YYNGEE. V dropped 4 bases and J dropped 7; count of bases not matched to a gene: 12. The CDR3, as DNA: TGTGCCAGCAGCCTCAGACTAGCGGGAGAAAGGGGGGAGCAGTACTTC. Translating it yields CASSLRLAGERGEQYF. The full variable domain, its missing parts supplied by reference TRBV9 and TRBJ2-7, is DSGVTQTPKHLITATGQRVTLRCSPRSGDLSVYWYQQSLDQGLQFLIQYYNGEERAKGNILERFSAQQFPDLHSELNLSSLELGDSALYFCASSLRLAGERGEQYFGPGTRLTVT.

The CDR3 sequence: CSAVGASGRVGSYEQYV. The CDR3 DNA reads TGCAGTGCCGTAGGGGCTAGCGGCAGGGTAGGCTCCTACGAGCAGTACGTC. The rearrangement links TRBV20-1 to TRBJ2-7; 7 nucleotides agree with TRBD2. This CDR3 comprises 17 residues. CDR1 DFQATT and CDR2 SNEGSKA come from the germline V gene (reference sequence). The junction had 17 bases not matched to a gene; V was cut back by 6 bases and J by 0 bases.

The rearrangement links TRBV6-2 or TRBV6-3 to TRBJ2-3, with TRBD2 as a possible D gene (5 bases). Germline CDR1 reads MNHEY; CDR2 reads SVGEGT. The CDR3 contains 19 residues. V lost 4 bases and J 0 bases, leaving 23 bases between the germline ends. CDR3 residues: CASSWPGNYNPASTDTQYF. DNA of the CDR3: TGTGCCAGCAGTTGGCCGGGAAACTACAATCCCGCTAGCACAGATACGCAGTATTTT.

Ten or more counts support this clonotype. The V gene is TRBV5-1, the J gene TRBJ2-3; no reliable D call. Germline CDR1 reads SGHRS; CDR2 reads YFSETQ. CDR3 length: 14 amino acids. Between the trimmed V and J ends, which lost 4 bases and 0 bases, there was a span of 9 bases. CDR3 nucleotide sequence: TGCGCCAGCAGCAGCTCCCAAAGCACAGATACGCAGTATTTT. It encodes CASSSSQSTDTQYF.

This clonotype occurred many times. This chain joins TRBV5-6 and TRBJ2-2; D is perhaps TRBD2 (7 bases). Trimming took off 5 bases at V and 4 bases at J, with 15 bases between the two ends. This CDR3 spans 15 amino acids. Germline CDR1 and CDR2: SGHDT and YYEEEE. The CDR3 sequence is CASRNEGGRTGELFF. The CDR3 DNA is TGTGCCAGCAGAAATGAGGGGGGGCGCACCGGGGAGCTGTTTTTT.

The J gene is TRBJ1-4, the V gene TRBV14; D gene uncertain. V was clipped by 4 bases and J by 2 bases, with 14 bases between them. Germline V lookup: CDR1 SGHDN, CDR2 FVKESK. The CDR3 consists of 16 residues. CDR3 sequence reads: CASSLLRPRTNEKLFF. The CDR3, as DNA: TGTGCCAGCAGCCTACTGCGGCCTCGGACTAATGAAAAACTGTTTTTT. Together with reference TRBV14 and TRBJ1-4, the CDR3 gives the full variable domain: EAGVTQFPSHSVIEKGQTVTLRCDPISGHDNLYWYRRVMGKEIKFLLHFVKESKQDESGMPNNRFLAERTGGTYSTLKVQPAELEDSGVYFCASSLLRPRTNEKLFFGSGTQLSVL.

This clonotype showed up many times. V usage is TRBV29-1 and J usage is TRBJ2-1; D is uncertain. This CDR3 is built from 11 residues. CDR1 SQVTM and CDR2 ANQGSEA come from the germline V gene. V lost 4 bases to trimming and J lost 4 bases, with 5 bases between them. The chain's CDR3 is CSVATYNEQFF. The CDR3 region has the DNA TGCAGCGTTGCCACATACAATGAGCAGTTCTTC.

The sample holds many counts of this clonotype. This rearrangement joins TRBV7-8 to TRBJ2-1; weak D call: TRBD2 (5 bases). CDR1 is SGHVS and CDR2 is FQNEAQ in the germline V gene. The V and J ends lost 1 base and 6 bases respectively, with 7 bases between them. The CDR3 extends over 13 amino acids. CDR3 in DNA: TGTGCCAGCAGCTTAGGGAGGCTCAATGAGCAGTTCTTC. This encodes CASSLGRLNEQFF.

Points on this clonotype: A much larger clone sits a single nucleotide away, making a read error possible. The chain joins TRBV6-1 to TRBJ2-7; 9 positions match TRBD2. The length of the CDR3 is 14 residues. Germline V CDR1 and CDR2: MNHNS, SASEGT. CDR3 coding DNA: TGTGCCAGCACGGAGGCGGGAGGGACCTACGAGCATTACTTC. Its protein is CASTEAGGTYEHYF.

The rearrangement links TRBV2 to TRBJ2-7; TRBD2 matches at 14 bases. The germline CDR1 and CDR2 sequences are SNHLY and FYNNEI. The CDR3 has 16 amino acids. The V and J ends lost 2 bases and 5 bases, in that order; junction bases with no gene match: 5. The CDR3 DNA reads as TGTGCCAGCAGTGAACAGCCGGGACTAGCGGGAGACGAGCAGTACTTC. Translating it yields CASSEQPGLAGDEQYF.